This is a list of T cell receptor beta chains from one sample in a study of identical twins. A single record per CDR3 protein comes from TCRdb applying MiXCR to the 5' RACE reads. Among a few hundred thousand distinct CDR3 sequences listed, roughly a tenth were seen once. The sequenced sample was memory T cells sorted from blood. The receptors shown here come from a man in his fifties or sixties in good health. CDR3s include the opening cysteine and the closing phenylalanine or tryptophan. A D gene is named only where the DNA matches it firmly. Clone sizes are given selectively: once, few, many, or a class where the clone is expanded.

size	V	D	J	DNA	CDR3
many	TRBV27	-	TRBJ1-3	TGTGCCAGCAGAGAGGGGCTGATCTCTGGAAACACCATATATTTT	CASREGLISGNTIYF
-	TRBV23-1	TRBD2	TRBJ2-5	TGCGCCAGCAGTCAGGCCCCCGGGGGGGGACGGGGAGAGACCCAGTACTTC	CASSQAPGGGRGETQYF
many	TRBV12-3/TRBV12-4	-	TRBJ1-2	TGTGCCAGCAGTTTGGGGCTAGGGTATGGCTACACCTTC	CASSLGLGYGYTF
many	TRBV6-2/TRBV6-3	-	TRBJ2-5	TGTGCCATCTGGGATGCGGGGAAAAAGACCCAGTACTTC	CAIWDAGKKTQYF
many	TRBV5-1	TRBD2	TRBJ2-5	TGCGCCAGCAGCTTGGCCCCTAGCGGGGGCGGGGAGACCCAGTACTTC	CASSLAPSGGGETQYF
many	TRBV29-1	TRBD1	TRBJ2-5	TGCAGCGCGGGGGGGACAGGGGGAGTTGAGACCCAGTACTTC	CSAGGTGGVETQYF
many	TRBV24-1	-	TRBJ2-1	TGTGCCACCAGTGATTCCGGGGGAAAGGGCTCCTACAATGAGCAGTTCTTC	CATSDSGGKGSYNEQFF
many	TRBV10-3	-	TRBJ2-7	TGTGCCATCAGTGCTGGACACTACGAGCAGTACTTC	CAISAGHYEQYF
-	TRBV5-1	-	TRBJ2-7	TGCGCCAGCAGCTTGGATGGCTTTGGGGAGCAGTACTTC	CASSLDGFGEQYF
-	TRBV10-1	TRBD1	TRBJ1-6	TGCGCCAGCAGTGAAAATCCGGGACAGGGAATACACTTT	CASSENPGQGIHF
-	TRBV20-1	TRBD2	TRBJ2-7	TGCAGTGCTGCCAATAGCGGGGGGTCGGGGGAGCAGTACTTC	CSAANSGGSGEQYF
many	TRBV9	-	TRBJ1-5	TGTGCCAGCAGCTCAACGGGGGGGCAGAGTCAGCCCCAGCATTTT	CASSSTGGQSQPQHF
few	TRBV28	-	TRBJ2-1	TGTGCCAGCAGTTTGGGGGGGCCTACACATGAGCAGTTCTTC	CASSLGGPTHEQFF
-	TRBV7-2	-	TRBJ2-7	TGTGCCAGCAGCTTAGGTCCCCAGCTCAGGTCCTCCGAGCAGTACTTC	CASSLGPQLRSSEQYF
few	TRBV6-5	TRBD2	TRBJ2-2	TGTGCCAGCAGTTACTCGATGCTAGCGGGAGTACCGGGGGAGCTGTTTTTT	CASSYSMLAGVPGELFF
few	TRBV12-3/TRBV12-4	TRBD1	TRBJ1-2	TGTGCCAGCAGTTTAGTGACAGGGGCCGTCGGCTATGGCTACACCTTC	CASSLVTGAVGYGYTF
many	TRBV9	-	TRBJ2-7	TGTGCCAGCAGCGGAATGAGACATCGACCTACCTACGAGCAGTACTTC	CASSGMRHRPTYEQYF
many	TRBV3-1	TRBD1	TRBJ1-5	TGTGCCAGCAGCCAAGATTACGGAGGGGGCGCGAGGGTGCCCCAGCATTTT	CASSQDYGGGARVPQHF
-	TRBV5-1	TRBD1	TRBJ2-5	TGCGCCAGCAGCCCGCAACCAGGGGGAAAAGAGACCCAGTACTTC	CASSPQPGGKETQYF
few	TRBV7-9	TRBD1	TRBJ1-5	TGTGCCAGCAGCTCGTCCGGGACAGGGATCCATTTT	CASSSSGTGIHF